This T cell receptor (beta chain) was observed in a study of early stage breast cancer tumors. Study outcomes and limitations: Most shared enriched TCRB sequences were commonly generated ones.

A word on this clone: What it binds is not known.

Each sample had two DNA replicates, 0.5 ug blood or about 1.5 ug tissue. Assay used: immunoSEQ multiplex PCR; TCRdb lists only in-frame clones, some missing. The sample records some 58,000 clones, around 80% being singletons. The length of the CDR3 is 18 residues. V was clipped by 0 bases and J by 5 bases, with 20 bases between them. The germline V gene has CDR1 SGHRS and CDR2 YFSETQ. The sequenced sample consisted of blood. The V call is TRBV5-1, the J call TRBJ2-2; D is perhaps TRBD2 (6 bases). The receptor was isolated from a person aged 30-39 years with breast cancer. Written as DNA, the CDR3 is TGCGCCAGCAGCTTGGGGTTCCGCGGCGGGAAGACGACCGGGGAGCTGTTTTTT. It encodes CASSLGFRGGKTTGELFF.